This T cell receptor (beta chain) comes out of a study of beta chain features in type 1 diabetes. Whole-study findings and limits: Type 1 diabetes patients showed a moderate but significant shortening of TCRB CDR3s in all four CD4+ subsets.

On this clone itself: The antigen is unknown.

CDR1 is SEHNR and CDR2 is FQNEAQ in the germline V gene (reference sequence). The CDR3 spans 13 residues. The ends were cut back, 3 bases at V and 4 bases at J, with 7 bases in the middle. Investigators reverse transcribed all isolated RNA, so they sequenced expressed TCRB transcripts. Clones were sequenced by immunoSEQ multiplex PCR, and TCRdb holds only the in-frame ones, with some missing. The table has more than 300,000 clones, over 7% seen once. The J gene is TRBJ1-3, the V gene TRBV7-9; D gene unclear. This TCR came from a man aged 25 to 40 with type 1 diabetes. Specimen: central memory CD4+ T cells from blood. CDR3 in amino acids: CASSFGVGNTIYF. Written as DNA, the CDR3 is TGTGCCAGCAGCTTCGGGGTCGGAAACACCATATATTTT.